This T cell receptor beta chain was recovered during a study of beta chain features in type 1 diabetes. Since all of the isolated RNA was reverse transcribed, expressed TCRB transcripts were what got sequenced. Naive, central memory and regulatory T cell samples produced a mean of roughly 3.5 million reads. Sequencing used immunoSEQ multiplex PCR; TCRdb keeps in-frame clones, though not all of them. Of approximately 470,000 clones in the sample, 30% were seen once. Germline V lookup: CDR1 SGHTA, CDR2 FQGTGA. The CDR3 loop spans 13 amino acids. Between the trimmed V and J ends, which lost 2 bases and 3 bases, there was a span of 4 bases.

The V call is TRBV7-3, the J call TRBJ2-2; D remains ambiguous. The material sequenced was naive CD4+ T cells from blood. The receptor was isolated from a man in his late teens or twenties in good health. The CDR3 sequence: CASSLFHTGELFF. The CDR3 bases are TGTGCCAGCAGCTTATTCCACACCGGGGAGCTGTTTTTT.